This TCR beta chain was recovered during a study of blood T cells in healthy people across ages. Study observations and caveats: It was held that diversity estimates obtained from one million T cells represented underestimates.

Per-sample PBMC isolation yielded at least 7 million cells. Then a second PCR, running roughly 7 to 11 cycles, was carried out with a sample-barcoded 5' primer and a J-beta primer mix. TCRdb reprocessed the 5' RACE reads via MiXCR and lists one record per CDR3 protein. This sample has 1,500,000 or so distinct CDR3 sequences; 42% occur once, and the top ten carry about 4%. This clonotype has a handful of counts. Its antigen is as yet unknown. This CDR3 region has 13 residues. Germline values: CDR1 MNHEY, CDR2 SMNVEV (reference sequence). The J segment lost 0 bases and the V segment lost 8 bases, leaving 3 bases of the junction unmatched.

The chain joins TRBV27 to TRBJ2-7; TRBD2 agrees at 8 bases. The TCR originated in a woman aged 18-29 years in good health. Sequencing was performed on blood. CDR3 residues: CASGGTSSYEQYF. CDR3 sequence (DNA): TGTGCCAGCGGCGGGACTAGCTCCTACGAGCAGTACTTC.